This is a list of T cell receptor beta chains from one sample in a study of T cell changes during pregnancy in multiple sclerosis. Assay used: immunoSEQ multiplex PCR; TCRdb lists only in-frame clones, some missing. The sample carries tens of thousands of clones, 90% recorded once. The material was peripheral blood, obtained in the third trimester of pregnancy. These receptors were obtained from a female donor with multiple sclerosis, enrolled in a pregnancy study. Both conserved end residues are part of each CDR3. D genes are given only for firm matches. Size tells how often a clone was seen (once, few, many) or the class of an expanded clone, and some rows leave it out.

TRBD1,TRBV5-6,-,TRBJ1-4,CASSRTTGTDEKLFF,TGTGCCAGCAGCAGAACCACAGGGACAGATGAAAAACTGTTTTTT
-,TRBV5-8,-,TRBJ2-4,CASSRGLAGGNIQYF,TGTGCCAGCAGCCGCGGACTCGCCGGCGGAAACATTCAGTACTTC
-,TRBV30,few,TRBJ1-4,CAWMRRADEKLFF,TGTGCCTGGATGCGCAGGGCAGATGAAAAACTGTTTTTT
-,TRBV18,-,TRBJ2-5,CASSRGQQETQYF,TGTGCCAGCTCACGAGGACAGCAAGAGACCCAGTACTTC
-,TRBV6-5,-,TRBJ1-5,CASSYTGSNQPQHF,TGTGCCAGCAGTTATACAGGGTCTAATCAGCCCCAGCATTTT
TRBD1,TRBV5-8,-,TRBJ1-2,CASSRKDRGNYGYTF,TGTGCCAGCAGCCGTAAGGACAGGGGTAACTATGGCTACACCTTC
-,TRBV7-6,-,TRBJ2-1,CASSLSPQAYNEQFF,TGTGCCAGCAGCTTATCGCCACAGGCCTACAATGAGCAGTTCTTC
TRBD1,TRBV6-1,-,TRBJ2-1,CASAGTGLYNEQFF,TGTGCCAGCGCCGGGACAGGACTTTACAATGAGCAGTTCTTC
TRBD1,TRBV5-1,once,TRBJ2-7,CASTRDSSYEQYF,TGCGCCAGCACCAGGGACAGTTCTTACGAGCAGTACTTC
TRBD2,TRBV7-6,once,TRBJ2-7,CASSEIGGAGEQYF,TGTGCCAGCAGCGAAATTGGGGGAGCGGGGGAGCAGTACTTC
TRBD1,TRBV6-5,-,TRBJ1-6,CASSYSLTGGISPLHF,TGTGCCAGCAGTTACTCTCTTACAGGGGGGATTTCACCCCTCCACTTT
-,TRBV21-1,-,TRBJ2-7,CAITSRGYEQYF,TGTGCTATCACCAGCAGAGGCTACGAGCAGTACTTC
-,TRBV2,-,TRBJ1-1,CASSPFTGGRTEAFF,TGTGCCAGCAGTCCCTTCACCGGAGGGAGAACTGAAGCTTTCTTT
TRBD2,TRBV11-2,-,TRBJ2-7,CASSSIGTSGLYEQYF,TGTGCCAGCAGCTCCATTGGGACTAGCGGGTTGTACGAGCAGTACTTC
TRBD1,TRBV18,-,TRBJ1-1,CASLPTGALNTEAFF,TGTGCCAGCTTACCTACAGGGGCGTTGAACACTGAAGCTTTCTTT
TRBD1,TRBV11-2,-,TRBJ1-1,CASSLEWETGKAFF,TGTGCCAGCAGCTTAGAATGGGAGACAGGGAAGGCTTTCTTT
-,TRBV6-5,-,TRBJ1-2,CASSYGRGGYGYTF,TGTGCCAGCAGCTACGGGAGAGGAGGCTATGGCTACACCTTC
-,TRBV30,-,TRBJ1-2,CAWKGSEGIPPTF,TGTGCCTGGAAAGGATCGGAGGGGATCCCACCAACCTTC
TRBD1,TRBV10-3,-,TRBJ1-1,CAISGNRGGAEAFF,TGTGCCATCAGTGGGAACAGGGGAGGCGCTGAAGCTTTCTTT
-,TRBV7-9,-,TRBJ1-4,CASSPDSLDKLFF,TGTGCCAGCAGCCCAGACAGCCTAGATAAACTGTTTTTT
TRBD1,TRBV7-9,-,TRBJ1-1,CASSPGQGNTEAFF,TGTGCCAGCAGCCCCGGACAGGGGAACACTGAAGCTTTCTTT
TRBD1,TRBV5-1,-,TRBJ2-1,CASSLESTGVAYNEQFF,TGCGCCAGCAGCTTAGAGTCAACAGGGGTTGCCTACAATGAGCAGTTCTTC
-,TRBV5-5,-,TRBJ2-7,CASSLSGNEQYF,TGTGCCAGCAGCTTGTCAGGGAACGAGCAGTACTTC
-,TRBV19,-,TRBJ1-6,CASMGGVGSPLHF,TGTGCCAGTATGGGAGGGGTCGGGTCACCCCTCCACTTT
-,TRBV19,-,TRBJ1-1,CASSIEGEFTEAFF,TGTGCCAGTAGTATAGAAGGGGAATTCACTGAAGCTTTCTTT
-,TRBV11-2,-,TRBJ1-4,CASSFRQRAEKLFF,TGTGCCAGCAGCTTCCGGCAGCGCGCAGAAAAACTGTTTTTT
TRBD1,TRBV6-1,-,TRBJ1-1,CASSAGQGQTEAFF,TGTGCCAGCAGTGCGGGACAGGGTCAAACTGAAGCTTTCTTT
-,TRBV6-6,-,TRBJ1-5,CASSLPGDQPQHF,TGTGCCAGCAGTTTGCCAGGGGATCAGCCCCAGCATTTT
TRBD2,TRBV7-2,-,TRBJ2-1,CASSLALHRWAGERYNEQFF,TGTGCCAGCAGCTTAGCCCTTCATCGATGGGCGGGAGAAAGGTACAATGAGCAGTTCTTC
TRBD1,TRBV4-2,-,TRBJ1-2,CASSQAETGNYGYTF,TGTGCCAGCAGCCAAGCGGAGACAGGGAACTATGGCTACACCTTC
-,TRBV7-9,-,TRBJ1-1,CASSSQLMNTEAFF,TGTGCCAGCAGCTCACAGCTAATGAACACTGAAGCTTTCTTT
-,TRBV19,-,TRBJ1-5,CASSLAVNQPQHF,TGTGCCAGTAGTCTTGCGGTGAATCAGCCCCAGCATTTT
TRBD1,TRBV5-1,-,TRBJ1-5,CASSSGTDQPQHF,TGCGCCAGCAGCTCCGGGACAGATCAGCCCCAGCATTTT
-,TRBV6-5,-,TRBJ2-1,CASQDPLEEQFF,TGTGCCAGCCAAGACCCCCTGGAGGAGCAGTTCTTC
TRBD2,TRBV19,-,TRBJ2-7,CASSVGVAGFYEQYF,TGTGCCAGTAGTGTGGGCGTAGCGGGGTTTTACGAGCAGTACTTC
TRBD1,TRBV5-1,-,TRBJ2-2,CASSLRTGAGTGELFF,TGCGCCAGCAGCTTAAGGACAGGGGCGGGCACCGGGGAGCTGTTTTTT
TRBD2,TRBV4-1,-,TRBJ2-5,CASSISGAGGKETQYF,TGCGCCAGCAGTATCTCCGGCGCGGGAGGAAAGGAGACCCAGTACTTC
TRBD1,TRBV7-2,-,TRBJ1-2,CASSSRIATGGKEGYTF,TGTGCCAGCAGCTCCCGAATAGCGACAGGGGGAAAGGAAGGCTACACCTTC
TRBD2,TRBV2,-,TRBJ2-7,CASRDRTSVISSYEQYF,TGTGCCAGCAGGGACCGGACTAGCGTGATCAGCTCCTACGAGCAGTACTTC
-,TRBV19,-,TRBJ2-1,CASSPTVDEQFF,TGTGCCAGTAGTCCTACTGTGGATGAGCAGTTCTTC
-,TRBV19,-,TRBJ2-1,CASSIRPADGNEQFF,TGTGCCAGTAGTATAAGGCCGGCGGATGGTAATGAGCAGTTCTTC
TRBD2,TRBV10-2,-,TRBJ2-1,CASSGPGTSGAREQFF,TGCGCCAGCAGTGGACCCGGGACTAGCGGGGCGCGGGAGCAGTTCTTC
-,TRBV30,few,TRBJ1-6,CAWSGGGNSPLHF,TGTGCCTGGAGTGGGGGGGGAAATTCACCCCTCCACTTT
TRBD2,TRBV7-2,-,TRBJ2-1,CASTFARTSGGNEQFF,TGTGCCAGCACCTTCGCCCGGACTAGCGGGGGAAATGAGCAGTTCTTC
TRBD2,TRBV9,-,TRBJ2-5,CASSPGQLAGGGETQYF,TGTGCCAGCAGCCCGGGCCAGTTAGCGGGGGGCGGGGAGACCCAGTACTTC
-,TRBV7-9,-,TRBJ1-6,CASSLNYHNSPLHF,TGTGCCAGCAGCCTGAACTACCACAATTCACCCCTCCACTTT
-,TRBV4-2,-,TRBJ1-2,CASSFFRGLGYGYTF,TGTGCCAGCAGTTTTTTCAGGGGATTGGGCTATGGCTACACCTTC
TRBD2,TRBV13,-,TRBJ2-1,CASSSTTSGHRNEQFF,TGTGCCAGCAGCTCCACGACTAGCGGGCACAGGAATGAGCAGTTCTTC
-,TRBV6-1,-,TRBJ2-5,CASSEKVEGETQYF,TGTGCCAGCAGTGAAAAAGTGGAGGGCGAGACCCAGTACTTC
-,TRBV7-9,-,TRBJ2-3,CASCPQGGHTDTQYF,TGTGCCAGCTGCCCACAGGGCGGACACACAGATACGCAGTATTTT
TRBD1,TRBV7-9,-,TRBJ1-4,CASSHSARQGWEKLFF,TGTGCCAGCAGCCACAGTGCGAGACAGGGTTGGGAAAAACTGTTTTTT
TRBD1,TRBV27,-,TRBJ1-2,CASSFHRGNYGYTF,TGTGCCAGCAGTTTTCACAGGGGAAACTATGGCTACACCTTC
-,TRBV11-1,-,TRBJ2-2,CASSFRSRLDPIPGELFF,TGTGCCAGCAGCTTTCGTTCGAGACTAGACCCCATCCCCGGGGAGCTGTTTTTT
-,TRBV19,-,TRBJ2-7,CASSMSPLSYEQYF,TGTGCCAGTAGTATGTCCCCTTTGTCCTACGAGCAGTACTTC
TRBD2,TRBV10-1,-,TRBJ2-1,CASTPGTTPSEQFF,TGCGCCAGCACCCCAGGGACTACGCCGTCGGAGCAGTTCTTC
-,TRBV27,-,TRBJ1-1,CASRPQDRMNTEAFF,TGTGCCAGCAGACCCCAAGACAGGATGAACACTGAAGCTTTCTTT
-,TRBV5-8,-,TRBJ2-3,CASSLGIRSTDTQYF,TGTGCCAGCAGCTTGGGTATCAGGTCCACAGATACGCAGTATTTT
-,TRBV10-3,-,TRBJ1-3,CANREGSSSGNTIYF,TGTGCCAACCGTGAGGGCAGTTCCTCTGGAAACACCATATATTTT